The following is a T cell receptor beta chain sequence with its context. Ten or more counts support this clonotype. The specificity of this receptor is unknown. One base away there is no much larger clone; base qualities are not given. The data originate from a study of CD8 T cells in ankylosing spondylitis (dated by TCRdb to about 2017). The study in broad terms: To find TCR variants linked to disease, the study profiled T cell receptor beta repertoires in ankylosing spondylitis patients and healthy donors. The full study cohort comprised 20 to 25 ankylosing spondylitis patients and around 100 healthy donors. Peripheral blood samples were taken, and synovial fluid was additionally collected from ankylosing spondylitis patients.

Including cysteine and phenylalanine, the CDR3 has 16 amino acids. Only the CDR3 DNA stays, 48 bases, in frame from base 1. V and J lose 7 bases and 2 bases, and a span of 19 bases separates them. The germline V gene supplies CDR1 SNHLY and CDR2 FYNNEI. This sample was sequenced with an Illumina HiSeq 2500. Quantitative 5'-RACE with molecular barcodes was the method used to prepare the TCR beta libraries. The study's own analysis went as follows. Disease-linked TCR variants were identified with a new computational method built on a probabilistic model of VDJ rearrangement. In TCRdb, the public reads were trimmed at Q25 with fastp and aligned with MiXCR, with productive beta chains retained. Every CDR3 protein is listed once, alongside the most common genes and DNA of its rows. The authors' filters were not applied to this entry. Present in this sample are 220,000 or so distinct CDR3 sequences, about 10% of which were seen just once. The leading ten clones occupy roughly 23% of the sample.

What the work shows at the level of the full study, not this receptor alone: A TCR beta motif made up of fewer than 10 highly homologous amino acid variants appeared to be characteristic of blood from ankylosing spondylitis patients. The disease-linked clones showed a CD8+ phenotype and occurred at relatively low frequencies in peripheral blood. According to the report, matched synovial fluid samples from ankylosing spondylitis patients were significantly enriched for the disease-linked clones. Some motif variants had previously been reported in the synovial fluid and blood of reactive arthritis patients, which suggests shared mechanisms of disease initiation.

Sequenced input: blood, either unsorted or a sorted T cell fraction (not recorded which). Recombination joined TRBV2 with TRBJ2-3; TRBD1 is a weak D gene call, 8 bases matching. The TCR sequence derives from a male donor with ankylosing spondylitis or in good health (not recorded which). The CDR3 in this case is CASTRGGDRNTDTQYF. At the DNA level, the sequence is TGTGCCAGCACCAGAGGGGGGGACAGGAACACAGATACGCAGTATTTT. Supplemented by the reference TRBV2 and TRBJ2-3 proteins around the CDR3, the complete variable domain is EPEVTQTPSHQVTQMGQEVILRCVPISNHLYFYWYRQILGQKVEFLVSFYNNEISEKSEIFDDQFSVERPDGSNFTLKIRSTKLEDSAMYFCASTRGGDRNTDTQYFGPGTRLTVL.